This T cell receptor (beta chain) was found in a study of T-cell reconstitution after alpha-beta-depleted transplantation in children. Study results and limitations: Roughly two months post-transplant, alpha-beta T cells reportedly originated from several hundred graft clones that had expanded.

Trimming took 0 bases from V and 4 from J, leaving 10 bases between them. The CDR3 contains 14 residues. The germline V gene encodes CDR1 SGHRS and CDR2 YFSETQ. Molecular barcoding with unique molecular identifiers was used for the TCRbeta library. Via MiXCR, TCRdb re-called the PCR reads, giving one row per CDR3 protein. The data show about 610,000 distinct CDR3 sequences, approximately 30% seen once. A note on this clonotype: The target antigen is unknown.

This TCR came from a boy less than two years old with Wiskott-Aldrich syndrome, due to receive a stem cell transplant. This chain links TRBV5-1 with TRBJ2-5, with D unclear. The source was PBMCs, collected before TCRalphabeta/CD19-depleted stem cell transplant. The CDR3 bases are TGCGCCAGCAGCTTGGCCTTATTAAGAGAGACCCAGTACTTC. Translated, it gives CASSLALLRETQYF.